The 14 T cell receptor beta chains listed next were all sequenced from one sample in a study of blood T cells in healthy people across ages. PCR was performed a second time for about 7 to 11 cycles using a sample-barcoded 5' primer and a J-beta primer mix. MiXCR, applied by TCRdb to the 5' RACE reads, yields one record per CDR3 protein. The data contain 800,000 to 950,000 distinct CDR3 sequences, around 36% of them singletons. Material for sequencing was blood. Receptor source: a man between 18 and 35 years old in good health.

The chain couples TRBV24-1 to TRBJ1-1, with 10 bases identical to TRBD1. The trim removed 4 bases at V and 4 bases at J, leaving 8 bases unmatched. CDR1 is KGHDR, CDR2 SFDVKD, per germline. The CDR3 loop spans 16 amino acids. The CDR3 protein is CATSESPGQGGTEAFF. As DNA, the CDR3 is TGTGCCACCAGTGAGTCACCAGGACAGGGGGGCACTGAAGCTTTCTTT.

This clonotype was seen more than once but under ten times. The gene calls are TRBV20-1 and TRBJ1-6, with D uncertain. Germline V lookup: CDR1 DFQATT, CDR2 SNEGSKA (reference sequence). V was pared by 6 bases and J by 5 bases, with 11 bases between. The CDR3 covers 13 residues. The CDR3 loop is CSAQERHNSPLHF. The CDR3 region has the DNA TGCAGTGCCCAGGAGAGGCATAATTCACCCCTCCACTTT.

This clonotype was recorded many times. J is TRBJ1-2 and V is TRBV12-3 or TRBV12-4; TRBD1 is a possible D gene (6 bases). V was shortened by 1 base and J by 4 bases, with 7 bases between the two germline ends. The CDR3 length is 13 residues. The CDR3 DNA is TGTGCCAGCAGTTTAGGGGACACCTATGGCTACACCTTC. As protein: CASSLGDTYGYTF.

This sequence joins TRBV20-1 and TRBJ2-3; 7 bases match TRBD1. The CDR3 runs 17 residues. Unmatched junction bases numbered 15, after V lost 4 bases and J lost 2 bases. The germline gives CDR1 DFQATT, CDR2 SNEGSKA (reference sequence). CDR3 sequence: CSAKVRSGQRSTDTQYF. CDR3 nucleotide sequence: TGCAGTGCTAAGGTGCGGTCGGGACAGCGTTCCACAGATACGCAGTATTTT.

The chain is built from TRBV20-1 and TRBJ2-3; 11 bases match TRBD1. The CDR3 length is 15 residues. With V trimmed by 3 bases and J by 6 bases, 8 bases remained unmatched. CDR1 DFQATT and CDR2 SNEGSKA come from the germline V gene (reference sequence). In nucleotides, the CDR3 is TGCAGTGCTAGTCCCCCGGGACAGGGGGGCGATACGCAGTATTTT. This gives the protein CSASPPGQGGDTQYF.

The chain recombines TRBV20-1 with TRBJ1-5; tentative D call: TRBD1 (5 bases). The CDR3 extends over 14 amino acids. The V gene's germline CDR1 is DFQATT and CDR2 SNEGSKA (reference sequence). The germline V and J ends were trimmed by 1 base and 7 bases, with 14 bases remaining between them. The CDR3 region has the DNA TGCAGTGCTAGAGGGCAGGGAGAGGGGCAGCCCCAGCATTTT. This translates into CSARGQGEGQPQHF.

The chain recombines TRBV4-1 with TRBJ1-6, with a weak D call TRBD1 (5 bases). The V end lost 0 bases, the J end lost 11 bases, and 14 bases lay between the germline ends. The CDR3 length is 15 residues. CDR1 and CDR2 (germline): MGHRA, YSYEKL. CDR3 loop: CASSQDGTANAPLHF. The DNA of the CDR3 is TGCGCCAGCAGCCAAGATGGGACGGCGAATGCACCCCTCCACTTT.

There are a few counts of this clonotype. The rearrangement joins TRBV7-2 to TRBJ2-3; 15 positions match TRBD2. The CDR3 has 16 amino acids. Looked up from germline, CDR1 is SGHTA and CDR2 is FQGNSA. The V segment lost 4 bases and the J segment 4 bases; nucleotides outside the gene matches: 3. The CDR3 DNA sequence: TGTGCCAGCAGCTCCGGACTAGCGGGGGGGGCAGATACGCAGTATTTT. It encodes CASSSGLAGGADTQYF.

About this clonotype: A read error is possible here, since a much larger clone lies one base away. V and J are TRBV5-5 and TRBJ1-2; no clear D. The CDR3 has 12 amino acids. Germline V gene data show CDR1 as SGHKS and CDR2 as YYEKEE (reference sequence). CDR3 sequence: CASGFRQGGYTF. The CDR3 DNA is TGTGCCAGCGGCTTCCGGCAAGGAGGCTACACCTTC. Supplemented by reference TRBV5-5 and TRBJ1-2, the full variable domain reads DAGVTQSPTHLIKTRGQQVTLRCSPISGHKSVSWYQQVLGQGPQFIFQYYEKEERGRGNFPDRFSARQFPNYSSELNVNALLLGDSALYLCASGFRQGGYTFGSGTRLTVV.

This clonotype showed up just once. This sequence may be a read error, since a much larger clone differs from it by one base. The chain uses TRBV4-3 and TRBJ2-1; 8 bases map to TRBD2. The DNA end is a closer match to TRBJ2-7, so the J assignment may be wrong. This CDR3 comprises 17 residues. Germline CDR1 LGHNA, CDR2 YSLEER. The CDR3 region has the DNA TGCGCCAGCAGCCAAGAGGGGATGGCGGGGGGAGGCAATGAGCAGTACTTC. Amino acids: CASSQEGMAGGGNEQYF.

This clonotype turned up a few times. CDR3 sequence: CASRPDSYNEQYF. CDR3 nucleotides: TGTGCCAGCAGGCCTGACAGCTACAATGAGCAGTACTTC. V and J are TRBV12-3 or TRBV12-4 and TRBJ2-5; a weak D match, TRBD1 (5 bases). V was pared by 6 bases and J by 11 bases, with 19 bases between. CDR3 length: 13 amino acids.

Here the CDR3 reads CASSRTQGADGYTF. CDR3 in DNA: TGTGCCAGCAGCCGTACACAGGGGGCAGATGGCTACACCTTC. The rearrangement uses TRBV3-1 and TRBJ1-2; 9 nucleotides agree with TRBD1. The CDR3 runs 14 residues. Trimming cost V 4 bases and J 6 bases; bases outside gene matches: 6. Per the germline V gene, CDR1 is LGHDT and CDR2 is YNNKEL (reference sequence).

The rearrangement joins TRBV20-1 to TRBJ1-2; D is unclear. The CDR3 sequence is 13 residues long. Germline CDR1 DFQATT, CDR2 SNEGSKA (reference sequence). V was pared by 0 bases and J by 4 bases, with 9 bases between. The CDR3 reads CSAREAGLYGYTF. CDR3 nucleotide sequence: TGCAGTGCTAGAGAGGCAGGCCTCTATGGCTACACCTTC.

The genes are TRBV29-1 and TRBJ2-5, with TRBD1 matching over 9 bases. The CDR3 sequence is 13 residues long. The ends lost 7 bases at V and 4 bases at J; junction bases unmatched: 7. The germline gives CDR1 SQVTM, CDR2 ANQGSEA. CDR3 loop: CSGGQGTGETQYF. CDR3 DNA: TGCAGCGGCGGACAGGGGACCGGAGAGACCCAGTACTTC.